This T cell receptor (beta chain) was identified in a study of somatic mutations in cytotoxic T cells in rheumatoid arthritis. The overall study: Flow sorting of some V beta antibody-stained T cells reached nearly 100% purity, with V beta1+ cells also TCRB-sequenced. Study results and limitations: Of approximately 70 patients, seven or eight had a largest CD8+ clone that exceeded 20% of CD8+ cells.

The method was immunoSEQ multiplex PCR; TCRdb's version includes in-frame clones alone and lacks a portion of them. Found here are some 11,000 clones, approximately 80% of them singletons; the top ten hold roughly an eighth. Details on this clone: The antigen remains undetermined.

This receptor was taken from a middle-aged man in good health. Sequenced input: CD8+ T cells sorted from blood.

CDR3: CASSLTSHAGELFF. DNA of the CDR3: TGTGCCAGCAGCTTGACTAGCCACGCCGGGGAGCTGTTTTTT. The chain employs TRBV11-1 and TRBJ2-2, with TRBD2 matching over 7 bases. Germline-derived CDR1 and CDR2 are SGHAT and FQDESV (reference sequence). The CDR3 extends over 14 amino acids. The J segment lost 6 bases and the V segment lost 3 bases, leaving 4 bases of the junction unmatched.